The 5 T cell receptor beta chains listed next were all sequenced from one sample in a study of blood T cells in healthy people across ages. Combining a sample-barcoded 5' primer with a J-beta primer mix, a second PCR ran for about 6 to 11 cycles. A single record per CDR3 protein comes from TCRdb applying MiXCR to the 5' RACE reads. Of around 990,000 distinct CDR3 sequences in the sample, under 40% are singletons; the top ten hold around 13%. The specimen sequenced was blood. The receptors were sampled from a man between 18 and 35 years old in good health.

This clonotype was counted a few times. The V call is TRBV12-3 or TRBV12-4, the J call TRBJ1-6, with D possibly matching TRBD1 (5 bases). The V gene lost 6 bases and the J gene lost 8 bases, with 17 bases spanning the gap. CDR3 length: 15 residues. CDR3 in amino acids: CASRPSGTVYSPLHF. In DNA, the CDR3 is TGTGCCAGCAGACCATCCGGGACCGTTTATTCACCCCTCCACTTT.

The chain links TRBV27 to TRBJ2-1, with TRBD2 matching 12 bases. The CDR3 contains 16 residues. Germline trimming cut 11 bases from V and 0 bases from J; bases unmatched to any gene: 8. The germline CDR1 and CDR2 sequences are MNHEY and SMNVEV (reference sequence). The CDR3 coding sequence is TGTGCCTCAGCGCTAGCGGGGGGGAGCTCCTACAATGAGCAGTTCTTC. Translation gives CASALAGGSSYNEQFF.

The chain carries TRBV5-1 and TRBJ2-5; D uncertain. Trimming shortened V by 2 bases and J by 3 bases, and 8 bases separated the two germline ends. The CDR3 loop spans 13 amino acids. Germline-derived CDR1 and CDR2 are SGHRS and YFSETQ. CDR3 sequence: CASSFDTKETQYF. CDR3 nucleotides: TGCGCCAGCAGCTTTGACACAAAAGAGACCCAGTACTTC.

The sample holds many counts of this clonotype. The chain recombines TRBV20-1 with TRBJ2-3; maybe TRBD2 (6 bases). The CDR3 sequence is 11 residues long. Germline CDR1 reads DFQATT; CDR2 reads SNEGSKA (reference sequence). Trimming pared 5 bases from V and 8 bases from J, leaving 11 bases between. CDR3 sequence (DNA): TGCAGTGCTCTACTAGCAAGTACGCAGTATTTT. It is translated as CSALLASTQYF.

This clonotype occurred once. The CDR3 DNA is TGTGCCAGCAGTTATCTTCTTCAGAGGATCGGGGGAAGCACAGATACGCAGTATTTT. Protein sequence: CASSYLLQRIGGSTDTQYF. The genes are TRBV6-2 or TRBV6-3 and TRBJ2-3, with D possibly matching TRBD2 (6 bases). This CDR3 is built from 19 residues. Trimming stripped 3 bases from V and 0 bases from J, with 22 bases between. Germline V gene lookup returns CDR1 MNHEY and CDR2 SVGEGT.